This T cell receptor (beta chain) is drawn from a study of shared clonotypes between healthy human individuals. Study summary: A couple of women and three men aged 18 to 49 made up the donors.

The CDR3 runs to 16 residues. The V gene lost 3 bases and the J gene lost 9 bases, with 22 bases spanning the gap. CDR1 is SGHNT and CDR2 is YYREEE in the germline V gene (reference sequence). Overall study findings and caveats: Deeper or shallower sequencing was expected to change how clonotypes are shared among donors.

Every subset had its genomic DNA shared out evenly among several immunoSEQ plates. Sequencing used immunoSEQ multiplex PCR; TCRdb keeps in-frame clones, though not all of them. The table has about 600,000 clones, 70% to 80% seen once. A word on this clone: The target antigen is unknown.

The rearrangement links TRBV5-4 to TRBJ2-4; tentative D call: TRBD2 (6 bases). Material: PBMCs. This TCR derives from a woman aged 35 to 49 in good health. Some clones in this sample may be carry-over from other donors' samples. The CDR3 protein is CASSSDGLLVGGIQYF. The CDR3 DNA follows: TGTGCCAGCAGCTCGGATGGACTCCTAGTGGGGGGCATTCAGTACTTC.